This TCR beta chain was recovered during a study of blood T cell repertoires in COVID-19. Here immunoSEQ multiplex PCR was the method, and the copy in TCRdb shows in-frame clones only, minus some. Seen here are approximately 220,000 clones, around 83% observed once, and the top ten hold approximately 1.3%. CDR3 length equals 16 residues. The V and J ends lost 2 bases and 3 bases respectively, with 16 bases between them. Germline V CDR1 and CDR2: MNHEY, SVGAGI. What was sequenced was PBMCs or T cells enriched from blood (not recorded which). This chain links TRBV6-5 with TRBJ1-1, with a weak D call TRBD1 (6 bases). The TCR was taken from a woman in her thirties or forties with acute COVID-19. For the CDR3, the DNA is TGTGCCAGCAGTTACGCCCTGACAGGCTTCCACACTGAAGCTTTCTTT. It codes for CASSYALTGFHTEAFF.